This T cell receptor beta chain was retrieved from a study of control samples from healthy donors and cancer patients. Using immunoSEQ multiplex PCR, the repertoire was profiled, and TCRdb retains in-frame clones only, with some absent. Among about 92,000 clones listed, more than 75% were seen once. In its sample, this clone was seen once. The clonotype originates from a woman between 55 and 75 years old in good health. The specimen was blood.

CDR3 DNA: TGTGCCAGCAGTTACCACACAGGGGGACCTGGCGGCTACACCTTC. Translated, it gives CASSYHTGGPGGYTF. This chain joins TRBV6-2 or TRBV6-3 and TRBJ1-2; 8 bases fit TRBD1. Trimming at V came to 2 bases and at J to 8 bases, leaving 10 bases not matched to a gene. Germline V gene data show CDR1 as MNHEY and CDR2 as SVGEGT. The CDR3 loop spans 15 amino acids.